One and the same sample provided the 5 T cell receptor beta chains below, sequenced in a study of beta chain features in type 1 diabetes. Expressed TCRB transcripts got sequenced, as all isolated RNA was reverse transcribed. Method: immunoSEQ multiplex PCR; TCRdb's copy keeps in-frame clones and lacks some. The repertoire holds over 350,000 clones, with more than 12% as singletons. Sample: naive CD4+ T cells from blood. The receptors originated from a woman aged 18-29 years in good health.

The gene calls are TRBV6-6 and TRBJ2-7; 9 bases are shared with TRBD1. The CDR3 covers 14 residues. V dropped 6 bases and J dropped 2; count of bases not matched to a gene: 5. Germline CDR1 MNHNY, CDR2 SVGAGI (reference sequence). The CDR3 here is CASRTGGLTYEQYF. In DNA form, the CDR3 reads TGTGCCAGCAGGACAGGGGGTCTAACCTACGAGCAGTACTTC.

The sample holds a few counts of this clone. The chain uses TRBV4-2 and TRBJ1-2; 9 bases fit TRBD1. Germline V CDR1 and CDR2: LGHNA, YNFKEQ. The CDR3 has 14 residues. The V segment lost 1 base and the J segment 5 bases; nucleotides outside the gene matches: 2. The CDR3: CASSQAGTGYGYTF. The CDR3 nucleotides read TGTGCCAGCAGCCAAGCCGGGACAGGGTATGGCTACACCTTC.

The chain uses TRBV7-2 and TRBJ2-5; TRBD1 aligns across 8 bases. Germline trimming cut 3 bases from V and 2 bases from J; bases unmatched to any gene: 5. Germline V lookup: CDR1 SGHTA, CDR2 FQGNSA. The CDR3 loop spans 15 amino acids. This chain's CDR3 is CASSFYNRGQETQYF. Here the CDR3 DNA reads TGTGCCAGCAGCTTTTATAACAGGGGGCAAGAGACCCAGTACTTC.

This clone came up a few times. This chain links TRBV5-6 with TRBJ2-1; the match to TRBD1 covers 8 bases. Germline values: CDR1 SGHDT, CDR2 YYEEEE. The V gene end was trimmed by 1 base and the J gene end by 3 bases; junction bases not matched to a gene: 3. This CDR3 region has 15 residues. The CDR3 here is CASSLTGGHYNEQFF. The CDR3, as DNA: TGTGCCAGCAGCTTGACAGGGGGACACTACAATGAGCAGTTCTTC.

As DNA, the CDR3 is TGTGCCTGGAGTGGACTAGCGGGAGGTCGGTTCTCCTACGAGCAGTACTTC. This sequence encodes CAWSGLAGGRFSYEQYF. The chain employs TRBV30 and TRBJ2-7, with TRBD2 matching 13 bases. V lost 1 base and J lost 0; bases outside the gene matches: 6. The length of the CDR3 is 17 residues. Germline values: CDR1 GTSNPN, CDR2 SVGIG (reference sequence).